This T cell receptor (beta chain) came from a study of CD8+CD57+ T cells in acquired aplastic anemia. Study results and limitations: Statistical testing detected no significant gap in CD8+ Simpson's diversity between patients and controls.

The patients chosen for sequencing had shown expansion of CD8+CD57+ cells (detected by flow cytometry). Acquired aplastic anemia of severe grade affected all patients. None of the patients had been given any therapy when their blood was sampled. This clonotype was counted ten times or more. The antigen remains undetermined. Germline-derived CDR1 and CDR2 are MNHNS and SASEGT. The V end lost 6 bases, the J end lost 2 bases, and 13 bases lay between the germline ends. The CDR3 runs 14 residues. CDR3 and TCR beta VDJ profiling relied on genomic DNA as the template. A single record per CDR3 protein comes from TCRdb applying MiXCR to the reads. The data hold more than 150,000 distinct CDR3 sequences, with over 40% observed a single time.

The sequenced sample consisted of sorted CD4+, CD8+, or CD8+CD57+ T cells (not recorded which) from PBMCs. J is TRBJ1-1 and V is TRBV6-1; TRBD1 might be the D (6 bases). This clonotype was obtained from a human donor with aplastic anemia. Here the CDR3 reads CASRAGAINTEAFF. CDR3 coding DNA: TGTGCCAGCAGAGCAGGGGCCATAAACACTGAAGCTTTCTTT.